The present T cell receptor (beta chain) was sequenced within a study of Tregs in tolerant kidney transplant recipients. Broader study findings: Findings come from small patient numbers and require larger validation. Expanding Tregs on activated donor B cells appeared to best identify donor-specific TCRbeta clones.

CDR1 MNHNS and CDR2 SASEGT come from the germline V gene. V dropped 4 bases and J dropped 3; count of bases not matched to a gene: 6. The CDR3 is 16 residues long. Clones were sequenced by immunoSEQ multiplex PCR, and TCRdb holds only the in-frame ones, with some missing. The sample consists of under 45,000 clones, 95% of them appearing once. For this clone: Its antigen remains unidentified.

V is TRBV6-1 and J is TRBJ2-1; 10 bases agree with TRBD2. The sample consisted of Tregs from blood cultured with allogeneic cells. This receptor was obtained from a human donor in good health. The DNA for the CDR3 is TGTGCCAGCAGTGTTGGACTAGCGGACAACTACAATGAGCAGTTCTTC. Protein: CASSVGLADNYNEQFF.